This T cell receptor (beta chain) was captured in a study of CD8 T cells in ankylosing spondylitis. For TCR beta, libraries came from quantitative 5'-RACE with molecular barcodes. MiXCR was run by TCRdb on the 5' RACE reads, yielding one entry per CDR3 protein. The data hold fewer than 150,000 distinct CDR3 sequences, with 7.3% observed a single time. After removal of 7 bases from V and 0 bases from J, the junction contained 12 bases not matched to a gene. Germline-derived CDR1 and CDR2 are SGHRS and YFSETQ. The CDR3 spans 17 residues. The sample holds many counts of this clonotype. Its specificity is unknown. Study-wide findings and caveats: CD8+ by phenotype, disease-linked clones were relatively rare in peripheral blood. Past research had described some motif variants in reactive arthritis synovial fluid and blood. Clones linked to disease were reported to show significant enrichment in matched ankylosing spondylitis synovial fluid.

The gene calls are TRBV5-1 and TRBJ2-4; 8 nucleotides align to TRBD1. The sample comprised blood, either unsorted or a sorted T cell fraction (not recorded which). The receptor's source is a female donor with ankylosing spondylitis or in good health (not recorded which). CDR3 amino acids: CASSRTGTNLAKNIQYF. CDR3 DNA sequence: TGCGCCAGCTCCAGGACAGGGACGAACTTAGCCAAAAACATTCAGTACTTC.